The next 16 T cell receptor beta chains were all read from a single sample in a study of T-cell memory formation after mild COVID-19. TCRdb re-called the 5' RACE reads with MiXCR, one entry per CDR3 protein. The sample shows around 140,000 distinct CDR3 sequences, roughly 6.3% of them seen only once. Sequenced material: PBMCs or a T cell subset sorted from them (not recorded which). These receptors all come from an adult woman who had mild COVID-19 (a few samples of this study predate the infection). Cell type and time point are not known.

The CDR3 here is CASSPLAGSTDTQYF. DNA for the CDR3: TGTGCCAGCAGCCCTTTAGCGGGATCCACAGATACGCAGTATTTT. The genes are TRBV7-9 and TRBJ2-3; 8 nucleotides align to TRBD2. With 5 bases clipped from V and 2 bases from J, the junction kept 6 bases outside the gene matches. The CDR3 spans 15 residues. The V gene's germline CDR1 is SEHNR and CDR2 FQNEAQ (reference sequence). Using reference TRBV7-9 and TRBJ2-3 for the parts outside the CDR3, the full variable domain is DTGVSQNPRHKITKRGQNVTFRCDPISEHNRLYWYRQTLGQGPEFLTYFQNEAQLEKSRLLSDRFSAERPKGSFSTLEIQRTEQGDSAMYLCASSPLAGSTDTQYFGPGTRLTVL.

As concerns this clonotype: Mismatch with germline at one junction end may stem from a read error. This rearrangement joins TRBV9 to TRBJ1-2; D perhaps matches TRBD1 (5 bases). CDR1 SGDLS and CDR2 YYNGEE come from the germline V gene. The CDR3 length is 11 residues. CDR3 protein: CASSVVGELAF. DNA for the CDR3: TGTGCCAGCAGCGTAGTGGGGGAACTGGCCTTC.

This clonotype was observed a few times. The chain uses TRBV2 and TRBJ2-2, with 7 bases lining up with TRBD2. CDR3 length: 15 amino acids. Per germline, CDR1 SNHLY and CDR2 FYNNEI. Trimming cost V 7 bases and J 0 bases; bases outside gene matches: 5. This CDR3 is CASTRSGTNTGELFF. The CDR3 DNA reads as TGTGCCAGCACTCGCAGCGGGACGAACACCGGGGAGCTGTTTTTT.

The chain couples TRBV7-3 to TRBJ2-1; D is perhaps TRBD2 (6 bases). This CDR3 has 14 amino acids. Looked up from germline, CDR1 is SGHTA and CDR2 is FQGTGA. The V and J ends lost 3 bases and 4 bases respectively, with 10 bases between them. This chain's CDR3 is CASSFGSGYNEQFF. CDR3 coding DNA: TGTGCCAGCAGCTTCGGGAGCGGATACAATGAGCAGTTCTTC.

The J gene is TRBJ2-7, the V gene TRBV6-2 or TRBV6-3; D possibly corresponds to TRBD1 (6 bases). The V end lost 7 bases, the J end lost 3 bases, and 16 bases lay between the germline ends. The CDR3 sequence is 14 residues long. The germline CDR1 and CDR2 sequences are MNHEY and SVGEGT. The CDR3 region is CASTPPDSRYEQYF. For the CDR3, the DNA is TGTGCCAGCACCCCCCCGGACAGTCGCTACGAGCAGTACTTC.

In its sample, this clonotype was seen many times. The V gene is TRBV28, the J gene TRBJ2-7; a weak D match, TRBD1 (9 bases). The CDR3 has 21 amino acids. V dropped 1 base and J dropped 5 bases, with 33 bases sitting between them. Per the germline V gene, CDR1 is MDHEN and CDR2 is SYDVKM. The CDR3 sequence: CASSLSTLTGGTSGSWHEQYF. The CDR3 bases are TGTGCCAGCAGTTTATCCACACTGACAGGGGGTACAAGCGGGAGCTGGCACGAGCAGTACTTC.

This clonotype was detected only a few times. This chain's CDR3 is CASSRGGTTNIQYF. For the CDR3, the DNA is TGTGCCAGCAGCCGAGGTGGGACAACAAACATTCAGTACTTC. The chain links TRBV3-1 to TRBJ2-4; D perhaps matches TRBD1 (6 bases). Between the trimmed V and J ends, which lost 4 bases and 6 bases, there was a span of 13 bases. Germline V CDR1 and CDR2: LGHDT, YNNKEL (reference sequence). The CDR3 sequence is 14 residues long.

This clonotype has at least ten counts. The chain recombines TRBV2 with TRBJ2-7, with D perhaps TRBD1 (5 bases). CDR1 and CDR2 from the germline V gene are SNHLY and FYNNEI. The CDR3 has 14 residues. Trimming cost V 3 bases and J 6 bases, with 15 bases left between them. CDR3 region: CASSDLVQQGEQYF. Written as DNA, the CDR3 is TGTGCCAGCAGTGATCTGGTCCAGCAGGGCGAGCAGTACTTC.

The rearrangement links TRBV18 to TRBJ1-1; TRBD1 is a possible D gene (6 bases). The CDR3 runs 16 residues. Germline-derived CDR1 and CDR2 are KGHSH and LQKENI. The V end lost 3 bases, the J end lost 5 bases, and 19 bases lay between the germline ends. This CDR3 reads CASSPLPWTVGTEAFF. The CDR3 bases are TGTGCCAGCTCACCCCTCCCTTGGACAGTGGGTACTGAAGCTTTCTTT.

The sample holds many counts of this clonotype. This CDR3 reads CASSPGLAEYEQYF. CDR3 bases: TGCGCCAGCAGCCCGGGACTAGCAGAGTACGAGCAGTACTTC. J is TRBJ2-7 and V is TRBV5-1; TRBD2 aligns across 9 bases. Looked up from germline, CDR1 is SGHRS and CDR2 is YFSETQ. V was clipped by 4 bases and J by 4 bases; unmatched bases: 6. The CDR3 contains 14 residues.

This clonotype was picked up a small number of times. The chain employs TRBV5-1 and TRBJ2-1; perhaps TRBD2 as D (6 bases). The germline CDR1 and CDR2 sequences are SGHRS and YFSETQ. The V and J ends lost 2 bases and 0 bases respectively, with 9 bases between them. The CDR3 extends over 15 amino acids. The CDR3 coding sequence is TGCGCCAGCAGCTTCCAACTAGCCTCCTACAATGAGCAGTTCTTC. Translation: CASSFQLASYNEQFF. Drawing the rest from reference TRBV5-1 and TRBJ2-1, the complete variable domain is KAGVTQTPRYLIKTRGQQVTLSCSPISGHRSVSWYQQTPGQGLQFLFEYFSETQRNKGNFPGRFSGRQFSNSRSEMNVSTLELGDSALYLCASSFQLASYNEQFFGPGTRLTVL.

J is TRBJ1-1 and V is TRBV6-1, with a possible D match to TRBD1 (6 bases). CDR1 is MNHNS, CDR2 SASEGT, per germline. CDR3 length equals 14 residues. Trimming took 8 bases from V and 1 from J, leaving 14 bases between them. The CDR3 coding sequence is TGTGCCAGCCACTGGGGGCCCAAGAACACTGAAGCTTTCTTT. This encodes CASHWGPKNTEAFF.

This chain links TRBV29-1 with TRBJ1-2; no definite D call. Germline values: CDR1 SQVTM, CDR2 ANQGSEA. The V end lost 6 bases, the J end lost 8 bases, and 31 bases lay between the germline ends. The CDR3 spans 17 residues. The CDR3 spells CSVLLNIQGRRARGYTF. The CDR3 DNA reads TGCAGCGTCCTTTTGAATATCCAAGGGAGACGGGCGCGGGGCTACACCTTC.

The chain is built from TRBV7-9 and TRBJ2-5; D is perhaps TRBD2 (7 bases). The CDR3 runs 14 residues. Trimming stripped 5 bases from V and 1 base from J, with 11 bases between. Per germline, CDR1 SEHNR and CDR2 FQNEAQ (reference sequence). The DNA of the CDR3 is TGTGCCAGCAGCCATGGGGGGGCCCAAGAGACCCAGTACTTC. Amino acid sequence: CASSHGGAQETQYF.

CDR3 sequence (DNA): TGTGCCACCAGCAGACTAGAGGGCGGCTACACCTTC. Encoded protein: CATSRLEGGYTF. The V gene is TRBV15, the J gene TRBJ1-2, with no clear D. Germline-derived CDR1 and CDR2 are LNHNV and YYDKDF (reference sequence). V lost 2 bases and J 8 bases, leaving 9 bases between the germline ends. The CDR3 totals 12 residues.

V and J are TRBV20-1 and TRBJ2-3; TRBD2 matches at 7 bases. Germline V gives CDR1 DFQATT, CDR2 SNEGSKA (reference sequence). V lost 3 bases, J lost 0 bases, and 12 bases stayed unmatched. The CDR3 covers 17 residues. The CDR3 loop reads CSASLSGRPRSTDTQYF. In nucleotides, the CDR3 is TGCAGTGCTAGCCTTAGCGGGCGGCCCCGAAGCACAGATACGCAGTATTTT.